The 27 T cell receptor beta chains below come from one sample, sequenced in a study of T cell repertoires in cytomegalovirus infection. TCRdb reprocessed the reads with MiXCR, giving one entry per CDR3 protein. The sample includes approximately 500,000 distinct CDR3 sequences, over 9% of them seen just once. The sequencing sample was made of PBMCs. The receptor source for this set is a human donor in good health (CMV status not recorded). Some clones in this sample may be carry-over from other donors' samples.

This clonotype was seen at least ten times. The CDR3 protein is CSARRTGLTDTQYF. CDR3 bases: TGCAGTGCTAGACGGACAGGGCTGACAGATACGCAGTATTTT. This chain links TRBV20-1 with TRBJ2-3; 8 bases align to TRBD1. V lost 2 bases to trimming and J lost 3 bases; unmatched junction nucleotides: 4. From germline, CDR1 is DFQATT and CDR2 SNEGSKA (reference sequence). CDR3 length: 14 residues.

Note on this clonotype: Being one base from a much bigger clone, this may be a read error. The chain has TRBV28 and TRBJ2-1, with D tentatively TRBD2 (6 bases). The germline CDR1 and CDR2 sequences are MDHEN and SYDVKM. This CDR3 has 15 residues. The chain's CDR3 is CASSLTSITYNGQFF. DNA of the CDR3: TGTGCCAGCAGTTTAACTAGCATCACCTACAATGGGCAGTTCTTC.

This clonotype has a count of ten or more. This chain joins TRBV29-1 and TRBJ2-7; 7 nucleotides match TRBD1. The CDR3 has 12 amino acids. Germline V gene lookup returns CDR1 SQVTM and CDR2 ANQGSEA. Losses at the gene ends were 5 bases for V and 6 bases for J; bases not matched to a gene: 7. CDR3 DNA: TGCAGCGTTCGCAGGGGGAGTCCCGAGCAGTACTTC. Its translation: CSVRRGSPEQYF.

The table lists this clonotype with a few counts. This chain links TRBV2 with TRBJ2-7; no clear D. The CDR3 runs to 12 residues. Per the germline V gene, CDR1 is SNHLY and CDR2 is FYNNEI. Trimming cost V 5 bases and J 7 bases, with 12 bases left between them. CDR3 amino acids: CASSRRVLEQYF. The CDR3 DNA reads TGTGCCAGCAGTCGCCGGGTCCTTGAGCAGTACTTC.

In its sample, this clonotype was seen a few times. This chain links TRBV27 with TRBJ2-5; 9 bases align to TRBD2. Germline-derived CDR1 and CDR2 are MNHEY and SMNVEV (reference sequence). The CDR3 runs 15 residues. V lost 6 bases and J lost 4; bases outside the gene matches: 9. CDR3 sequence reads: CASRTSGGSVETQYF. The CDR3 coding sequence is TGTGCCAGCAGAACGAGCGGGGGGAGTGTAGAGACCCAGTACTTC.

This clonotype was recorded a few times. The chain uses TRBV5-6 and TRBJ2-4; 9 nucleotides agree with TRBD1. Trimming cost V 3 bases and J 6 bases; bases outside gene matches: 4. Germline V gene sequence: CDR1 SGHDT, CDR2 YYEEEE. The CDR3 length is 14 residues. This chain's CDR3 is CASSSGQGRNIQYF. In DNA, the CDR3 is TGTGCCAGCAGCTCTGGACAGGGGAGAAACATTCAGTACTTC.

This clonotype was seen ten or more times. This sequence joins TRBV25-1 and TRBJ2-3; D tentatively reads TRBD1 or TRBD2 (6 bases each). The CDR3 has 14 amino acids. Germline CDR1 is MGHDK and CDR2 is SYGVNS. V was cut by 10 bases and J by 2 bases, with 16 bases left in between. CDR3 DNA sequence: TGTGCCACCCCGGGGGACATCCACACAGATACGCAGTATTTT. It is translated as CATPGDIHTDTQYF.

This clonotype was picked up many times. This rearrangement joins TRBV4-2 to TRBJ2-3; TRBD2 matches 9 bases. The CDR3 extends over 15 amino acids. CDR1 is LGHNA, CDR2 YNFKEQ, per germline. J was trimmed by 3 bases and V by 1 base; bases with no gene match: 2. The CDR3, as DNA: TGTGCCAGCAGCCAAGGCCTAGCGGGGACAGATACGCAGTATTTT. Its translation is CASSQGLAGTDTQYF.

This clonotype has at least ten counts. The chain carries TRBV29-1 and TRBJ2-7; no firm D call. From germline, CDR1 is SQVTM and CDR2 ANQGSEA. Trimming removed 0 bases at V and 4 bases at J, with 4 bases between. This CDR3 contains 11 residues. CDR3 coding DNA: TGCAGCGTTGAAGATTCATACGAGCAGTACTTC. Residues: CSVEDSYEQYF.

Concerning this clonotype: It is likely a read error, because the conserved phenylalanine at the end of the CDR3 is missing. The chain joins TRBV27 to TRBJ2-7, with 7 bases that match TRBD1. The CDR3 is 13 residues long. Trimming at V came to 4 bases and at J to 1 base, leaving 1 base not matched to a gene. Germline CDR1 is MNHEY and CDR2 is SMNVEV (reference sequence). CDR3 protein: CASSWGQSYEQYL. For the CDR3, the DNA is TGTGCCAGCAGTTGGGGACAGTCCTACGAGCAGTACCTC.

This clonotype came up many times. The rearrangement links TRBV11-2 to TRBJ2-5; tentative D call: TRBD1 (6 bases). From germline, CDR1 is SGHAT and CDR2 FQNNGV. Trimming took off 2 bases at V and 5 bases at J, with 12 bases between the two ends. This CDR3 region has 14 residues. Written as DNA, the CDR3 is TGTGCCAGCAGCTTAACCGGGACAACCGAGACCCAGTACTTC. Its translation: CASSLTGTTETQYF.

This clonotype has a handful of counts. The chain has TRBV5-1 and TRBJ2-3, with D unresolved. V was clipped by 2 bases and J by 2 bases, with 9 bases between them. This CDR3 spans 14 amino acids. The germline CDR1 and CDR2 sequences are SGHRS and YFSETQ. In DNA form, the CDR3 reads TGCGCCAGCAGCTTCATGGACGTCACAGATACGCAGTATTTT. This codes for CASSFMDVTDTQYF.

The rearrangement uses TRBV9 and TRBJ2-5, with 14 nucleotides matching TRBD2. Trimming took 2 bases from V and 5 from J; bases not matched to a gene: 5. The CDR3 runs to 16 residues. CDR1 is SGDLS, CDR2 YYNGEE, per germline. CDR3 in amino acids: CASSVGLAGVFETQYF. The CDR3 DNA sequence: TGTGCCAGCAGCGTGGGACTAGCGGGAGTTTTTGAGACCCAGTACTTC.

The V and J genes are TRBV6-6 and TRBJ1-6; D gene uncertain. Germline V gene data show CDR1 as MNHNY and CDR2 as SVGAGI (reference sequence). This CDR3 comprises 15 residues. The V and J ends lost 7 bases and 4 bases respectively, with 14 bases between them. The CDR3: CASINSGLYNSPLHF. DNA for the CDR3: TGTGCCAGCATCAACTCGGGCCTTTATAATTCACCCCTCCACTTT.

The genes are TRBV18 and TRBJ2-1, with 7 bases fitting TRBD2. The CDR3 totals 18 residues. V lost 6 bases, J lost 4 bases, and 18 bases stayed unmatched. Germline lookup yields CDR1 KGHSH and CDR2 LQKENI. CDR3 coding DNA: TGTGCCAGCTCCGACACCGAGGCTAGCGGAGGCCTTTACAATGAGCAGTTCTTC. This translates into CASSDTEASGGLYNEQFF.

The chain uses TRBV5-1 and TRBJ1-1; no reliable D call. Germline V gene lookup returns CDR1 SGHRS and CDR2 YFSETQ. V dropped 0 bases and J dropped 1 base, with 10 bases sitting between them. The CDR3 is 15 amino acids. The CDR3, as DNA: TGCGCCAGCAGCTTGGTGAGCGGCGAGAACACTGAAGCTTTCTTT. This codes for CASSLVSGENTEAFF.

V is TRBV5-1 and J is TRBJ2-6; D gene unclear. The germline V and J ends were trimmed by 2 bases and 0 bases, with 6 bases remaining between them. Germline-derived CDR1 and CDR2 are SGHRS and YFSETQ. The length of the CDR3 is 15 residues. The CDR3 bases are TGCGCCAGCAGCTTCCCAGACTCTGGGGCCAACGTCCTGACTTTC. It yields the protein CASSFPDSGANVLTF.

The sample holds many counts of this clonotype. The chain combines TRBV20-1 with TRBJ2-5, with 9 bases that match TRBD2. From germline, CDR1 is DFQATT and CDR2 SNEGSKA (reference sequence). This CDR3 comprises 15 residues. With 5 bases clipped from V and 2 bases from J, the junction kept 9 bases outside the gene matches. This CDR3 is CSALRSGGNQETQYF. The CDR3 DNA sequence: TGCAGTGCTTTACGGAGCGGGGGGAATCAAGAGACCCAGTACTTC.

In its sample, this clonotype was seen many times. Sequence at one end of the junction differs from germline and may be a read error. CDR3 sequence: CASSLTGGVADTQYF. The CDR3 DNA reads TGTGCCAGCAGTTTAACAGGGGGAGTGGCAGATACGCAGTATTTT. This chain connects TRBV7-3 to TRBJ2-3; TRBD1 matches 8 bases. The CDR3 has 15 amino acids. Germline lookup yields CDR1 SGHTA and CDR2 FQGTGA.

This clonotype has a count of ten or more. The genes are TRBV19 and TRBJ1-2, with 7 bases matching TRBD1. Germline V lookup: CDR1 LNHDA, CDR2 SQIVND (reference sequence). The CDR3 is 16 amino acids. The V gene end was trimmed by 7 bases and the J gene end by 4 bases; junction bases not matched to a gene: 15. CDR3 DNA: TGTGCCAGTACAATTCGACGGACAGGAACAACCTATGGCTACACCTTC. It encodes CASTIRRTGTTYGYTF.

This clonotype occurred a few times. The chain uses TRBV20-1 and TRBJ2-5; 12 nucleotides align to TRBD1. The V gene's germline CDR1 is DFQATT and CDR2 SNEGSKA (reference sequence). V was pared by 6 bases and J by 4 bases, with 3 bases of the junction left unmatched. The CDR3 sequence is 13 residues long. Written as DNA, the CDR3 is TGCAGTGCGGGGACAGGGGGCACAGAGACCCAGTACTTC. It is translated as CSAGTGGTETQYF.

The chain uses TRBV7-3 and TRBJ2-1; 8 bases match TRBD2. Germline CDR1 and CDR2: SGHTA and FQGTGA. V dropped 1 base and J dropped 7; count of bases not matched to a gene: 3. This CDR3 spans 14 amino acids. CDR3 sequence: CASSLIPSGNEQFF. The CDR3 DNA sequence: TGTGCCAGCAGCTTAATTCCTAGCGGGAATGAGCAGTTCTTC.

This clonotype was seen at least ten times. The chain carries TRBV5-1 and TRBJ2-1; 10 bases line up with TRBD2. CDR1 and CDR2 from the germline V gene are SGHRS and YFSETQ. This CDR3 has 14 amino acids. V gave up 3 bases and J gave up 6 bases; unmatched junction bases: 3. The CDR3 DNA follows: TGCGCCAGCAGCTACCTAGCGGGAGCCAATGAGCAGTTCTTC. Its protein product is CASSYLAGANEQFF.

This clonotype was counted between two and nine times. The chain has TRBV20-1 and TRBJ2-1; 8 positions match TRBD2. CDR3 length: 14 residues. CDR1 and CDR2 from the germline V gene are DFQATT and SNEGSKA (reference sequence). J gave up 6 bases and V 5 bases, and 9 bases lay outside the gene matches. CDR3 sequence reads: CSAPLAGGANEQFF. CDR3 in DNA: TGCAGTGCTCCTCTAGCCGGGGGGGCCAATGAGCAGTTCTTC.

This clonotype came up many times. V and J are TRBV7-2 and TRBJ2-7, with 9 bases fitting TRBD1. V shed 1 base, J shed 3 bases, and the junction held 4 bases outside the gene matches. The CDR3 is 15 residues long. Germline loops: CDR1 SGHTA, CDR2 FQGNSA. The CDR3 sequence: CASSLDRGPIYEQYF. The CDR3 bases are TGTGCCAGCAGCTTAGACAGGGGGCCCATCTACGAGCAGTACTTC.

This clonotype was seen repeatedly, ten times or more. V and J are TRBV12-3 or TRBV12-4 and TRBJ1-5; no clear D. The CDR3 spans 14 residues. Trimming took 5 bases from V and 9 from J, leaving 17 bases between them. CDR3 residues: CASSPKTLGGPQHF. Here the CDR3 DNA reads TGTGCCAGCAGTCCTAAAACCCTGGGAGGGCCCCAGCATTTT.

The rearrangement uses TRBV5-1 and TRBJ1-1; D might be TRBD1 (5 bases). CDR1 and CDR2 from the germline V gene are SGHRS and YFSETQ. V lost 0 bases, J lost 7 bases, and 16 bases lay in between. The CDR3 spans 15 residues. CDR3 nucleotides: TGCGCCAGCAGCTTGGGGCTTGAGAGGACAAGTGAAGCTTTCTTT. Protein product: CASSLGLERTSEAFF.